Listed here are 26 T cell receptor beta chains from one sample, sequenced in a study of CD8 T cells in ankylosing spondylitis (TCRdb year 2017). No cognate antigen is known for these TCRs. Receptor amplification or capture employed 5' RACE. Sequencing relied on an Illumina HiSeq 2500. TCRdb trimmed the raw reads at Q25, called clones with MiXCR and kept productive beta chains. Identical CDR3 proteins give one entry, which carries the most common genes and DNA. Across this sample there are roughly 700,000 distinct CDR3 sequences, with around 20% seen only once. The biggest ten clones account for over 15% of the sample. Points the paper makes about the study in general: A TCR beta motif of several highly homologous amino acid variants appeared characteristic of blood from ankylosing spondylitis patients.

Sequencing was done on a sample of blood, either unsorted or a sorted T cell fraction (not recorded which). The receptors derive from a male donor with ankylosing spondylitis.

The chain joins TRBV7-9 to TRBJ2-7, with 10 nucleotides matching TRBD1. With 6 bases clipped from V and 4 bases from J, the junction kept 9 bases outside the gene matches. The CDR3 runs 15 residues. Germline CDR1 and CDR2: SEHNR and FQNEAQ (reference sequence). The CDR3 loop reads CASRPPGQGFYEQYF. The CDR3 nucleotides read TGTGCCAGCAGGCCTCCGGGACAGGGGTTTTACGAGCAGTACTTC.

DNA of the CDR3: TGTGCCAGCACCTCACCCCCGGGCACTGAAGCTTTCTTT. As protein: CASTSPPGTEAFF. The chain recombines TRBV11-2 with TRBJ1-1; D remains ambiguous. The CDR3 sequence is 13 residues long. Germline CDR1 reads SGHAT; CDR2 reads FQNNGV. Trimming removed 7 bases at V and 4 bases at J, with 13 bases between. Full variable domain (rest looked up from reference TRBV11-2 and TRBJ1-1): EAGVAQSPRYKIIEKRQSVAFWCNPISGHATLYWYQQILGQGPKLLIQFQNNGVVDDSQLPKDRFSAERLKGVDSTLKIQPAKLEDSAVYLCASTSPPGTEAFFGQGTRLTVV.

The chain employs TRBV30 and TRBJ1-5; perhaps TRBD1 as D (5 bases). This CDR3 region has 14 residues. Germline loops: CDR1 GTSNPN, CDR2 SVGIG (reference sequence). Trimming stripped 2 bases from V and 7 bases from J, with 15 bases between. The CDR3 loop reads CAWSSDSVGQPQHF. DNA of the CDR3: TGTGCCTGGAGTTCCGACAGCGTCGGGCAGCCCCAGCATTTT.

There are many counts of this clonotype. V usage is TRBV20-1 and J usage is TRBJ1-6; D is perhaps TRBD1 (5 bases). CDR1 is DFQATT and CDR2 is SNEGSKA in the germline V gene (reference sequence). V was shortened by 7 bases and J by 9 bases, with 10 bases between the two germline ends. The CDR3 is 11 amino acids. Here the CDR3 DNA reads TGCAGTGAGTGGGACTGTTCACCCCTCCACTTT. Encoded protein: CSEWDCSPLHF.

This clonotype has more than one count but fewer than ten. The chain recombines TRBV28 with TRBJ2-1; TRBD2 agrees at 10 bases. CDR1 is MDHEN and CDR2 is SYDVKM in the germline V gene. This CDR3 spans 15 amino acids. J gave up 7 bases and V 6 bases, and 9 bases lay outside the gene matches. The CDR3 region has the DNA TGTGCCAGCAGCGAACTAGCGGGAATAATTAATGAGCAGTTCTTC. Encoded protein: CASSELAGIINEQFF.

Here the CDR3 reads CATSDSRIRQGRQNEQFF. As DNA, the CDR3 is TGTGCCACCAGTGATTCCCGGATTAGACAGGGGCGGCAGAATGAGCAGTTCTTC. This chain joins TRBV24-1 and TRBJ2-1; 8 bases map to TRBD1. Germline assignment: CDR1 KGHDR and CDR2 SFDVKD. V was clipped by 2 bases and J by 7 bases; unmatched bases: 15. The CDR3 covers 18 residues.

The rearrangement joins TRBV14 to TRBJ2-7; D perhaps matches TRBD2 (5 bases). CDR3 length: 14 residues. V lost 2 bases and J 5 bases, leaving 13 bases between the germline ends. The germline V gene encodes CDR1 SGHDN and CDR2 FVKESK. The CDR3 sequence: CASSQLANLNEQYF. Here the CDR3 DNA reads TGTGCCAGCAGCCAACTAGCAAATCTGAACGAGCAGTACTTC.

In its sample, this clonotype was seen a few times. The gene calls are TRBV11-2 and TRBJ2-7, with TRBD2 matching over 16 bases. The CDR3 has 18 residues. Germline loops: CDR1 SGHAT, CDR2 FQNNGV. Trimming removed 2 bases from V and 6 bases from J; junction bases left unmatched: 10. This CDR3 is CASSLNVGLAGGPGEQYF. The CDR3 bases are TGTGCCAGCAGCTTAAATGTGGGACTAGCGGGGGGGCCGGGCGAGCAGTACTTC.

This clonotype has more than one count but fewer than ten. J is TRBJ1-3 and V is TRBV25-1; no reliable D call. There are 16 residues in the CDR3. Germline CDR1 MGHDK, CDR2 SYGVNS. Trimming removed 3 bases from V and 0 bases from J, with 12 bases in between. The DNA for the CDR3 is TGTGCCAGCAGTGACGCTGGGAGCCTCTCTGGAAACACCATATATTTT. Protein sequence: CASSDAGSLSGNTIYF. The variable domain in full, completed from reference TRBV25-1 and TRBJ1-3, reads EADIYQTPRYLVIGTGKKITLECSQTMGHDKMYWYQQDPGMELHLIHYSYGVNSTEKGDLSSESTVSRIRTEHFPLTLESARPSHTSQYLCASSDAGSLSGNTIYFGEGSWLTVV.

V is TRBV11-2 and J is TRBJ2-5; the D gene is possibly TRBD2 (5 bases). This CDR3 contains 16 residues. Germline loops: CDR1 SGHAT, CDR2 FQNNGV. Trimming removed 0 bases at V and 5 bases at J, with 16 bases between. The chain's CDR3 is CASSLDIALTGETQYF. The CDR3 DNA is TGTGCCAGCAGCTTAGATATAGCGCTAACGGGGGAGACCCAGTACTTC.

The chain has TRBV12-3 or TRBV12-4 and TRBJ2-3; TRBD2 is a possible D gene (5 bases). Trimming shortened V by 6 bases and J by 6 bases, and 16 bases separated the two germline ends. The CDR3 is 14 residues long. The CDR3 DNA reads TGTGCCAGCAGAAAGGAATTAGCGTTGGATACGCAGTATTTT. Its protein is CASRKELALDTQYF.

This chain joins TRBV6-4 and TRBJ2-3; TRBD2 matches 10 bases. From germline, CDR1 is MRHNA and CDR2 SNTAGT. The CDR3 spans 14 residues. J was trimmed by 5 bases and V by 4 bases; bases with no gene match: 3. The CDR3 is CASSVVAGGDTQYF. CDR3 sequence (DNA): TGTGCCAGCAGTGTCGTAGCGGGGGGAGATACGCAGTATTTT.

CDR3 DNA sequence: TGCAGTGCTAGTAAGGCGGGAGGGAGGGGTTACAATGAGCAGTTCTTC. Its protein product is CSASKAGGRGYNEQFF. This chain connects TRBV20-1 to TRBJ2-1, with TRBD2 identical over 9 bases. Trimming at V came to 3 bases and at J to 4 bases, leaving 10 bases not matched to a gene. Germline-derived CDR1 and CDR2 are DFQATT and SNEGSKA (reference sequence). The CDR3 consists of 16 residues.

The V and J genes are TRBV6-2 or TRBV6-3 and TRBJ2-1, with a weak D call TRBD1 (5 bases). The CDR3 is 15 residues long. The ends were cut back, 6 bases at V and 10 bases at J, with 22 bases in the middle. Germline lookup yields CDR1 MNHEY and CDR2 SVGEGT. This CDR3 is CASSPLPPTREEQFF. In DNA, the CDR3 is TGTGCCAGCAGCCCCCTCCCGCCAACCAGGGAAGAGCAGTTCTTC.

The chain uses TRBV5-6 and TRBJ2-5; TRBD2 agrees at 8 bases. CDR3 length: 13 residues. V was clipped by 6 bases and J by 2 bases; unmatched bases: 3. Per the germline V gene, CDR1 is SGHDT and CDR2 is YYEEEE. In DNA form, the CDR3 reads TGTGCCAGCAACGGGGGGGGGCAAGAGACCCAGTACTTC. It is translated as CASNGGGQETQYF.

V usage is TRBV6-5 and J usage is TRBJ2-3, with 11 bases fitting TRBD2. The CDR3 runs 16 residues. Germline V gene lookup returns CDR1 MNHEY and CDR2 SVGAGI. V gave up 7 bases and J gave up 4 bases; unmatched junction bases: 10. The CDR3 DNA reads as TGTGCCAGCACTTCTAGCGGGAGGTTTGTCTCAGATACGCAGTATTTT. The encoded protein is CASTSSGRFVSDTQYF.

This clonotype was recorded a few times. This chain links TRBV7-9 with TRBJ1-1, with 9 bases aligning to TRBD1. The V and J ends lost 4 bases and 4 bases, in that order; junction bases with no gene match: 7. In germline, CDR1 is SEHNR, CDR2 FQNEAQ (reference sequence). CDR3 size: 15 residues. The DNA for the CDR3 is TGTGCCAGCAGCTCTTCGACAGGGGGGGCCACTGAAGCTTTCTTT. It specifies CASSSSTGGATEAFF.

The V and J genes are TRBV16 and TRBJ2-7; the D gene could be TRBD1 or TRBD2 (5 bases each). V lost 2 bases and J 7 bases, leaving 12 bases between the germline ends. The germline V gene has CDR1 KGHSY and CDR2 FQNENV. This CDR3 has 13 amino acids. CDR3 amino acids: CASSQGGWTEQYF. DNA of the CDR3: TGTGCCAGCAGCCAAGGGGGTTGGACGGAGCAGTACTTC.

This clonotype was seen a handful of times. The chain uses TRBV5-5 and TRBJ2-5; 7 nucleotides align to TRBD1. The CDR3 is 15 amino acids. V was clipped by 1 base and J by 0 bases; unmatched bases: 3. CDR1 and CDR2 (germline): SGHKS, YYEKEE (reference sequence). CDR3 DNA: TGTGCCAGCAGCTTGAACAGGGGCTACCAAGAGACCCAGTACTTC. Amino acid sequence: CASSLNRGYQETQYF.

This sequence joins TRBV20-1 and TRBJ2-4; tentative D call: TRBD1 (5 bases). CDR1 and CDR2 (germline): DFQATT, SNEGSKA (reference sequence). This CDR3 spans 15 amino acids. V lost 6 bases, J lost 0 bases, and 15 bases lay in between. CDR3 nucleotide sequence: TGCAGTGCCCCCGTGGGGCGTACAGCCAAAAACATTCAGTACTTC. Residues: CSAPVGRTAKNIQYF.

The sample holds a few counts of this clonotype. The CDR3 spells CATYSYEQYF. In DNA, the CDR3 is TGTGCCACCTACTCCTACGAGCAGTACTTC. V and J are TRBV27 and TRBJ2-7; D uncertain. V shed 10 bases and J shed 0 bases, with 4 bases lying between them. The CDR3 is 10 residues long. The germline CDR1 and CDR2 sequences are MNHEY and SMNVEV (reference sequence).

The table lists this clonotype with a few counts. This chain uses TRBV7-8 with TRBJ2-5, with 7 bases fitting TRBD1. Germline V gives CDR1 SGHVS, CDR2 FQNEAQ. V shed 5 bases and J 5 bases; nucleotides not matched to a gene: 8. This CDR3 has 14 residues. The CDR3 reads CASSTTGVDETQYF. As DNA, the CDR3 is TGTGCCAGCAGCACAACAGGGGTAGATGAGACCCAGTACTTC.

J is TRBJ2-3 and V is TRBV6-1; 8 nucleotides align to TRBD2. Germline V lookup: CDR1 MNHNS, CDR2 SASEGT. CDR3 size: 16 residues. With V trimmed by 7 bases and J by 4 bases, 13 bases remained unmatched. CDR3: CASMGASSGRSDTQYF. DNA of the CDR3: TGTGCCAGCATGGGGGCTTCTAGCGGGCGTTCAGATACGCAGTATTTT.

The chain joins TRBV27 to TRBJ2-3; D may be TRBD1 or TRBD2 (5 bases each). V lost 4 bases to trimming and J lost 2 bases, with 16 bases between them. CDR3 length: 16 amino acids. Germline CDR1 is MNHEY and CDR2 is SMNVEV (reference sequence). The CDR3 DNA reads as TGTGCCAGCAGTTCAGACAGCGGAGGATACACAGATACGCAGTATTTT. It yields the protein CASSSDSGGYTDTQYF.

The chain recombines TRBV5-1 with TRBJ1-2; the D is unclear. CDR1 and CDR2 (germline): SGHRS, YFSETQ. The CDR3 covers 14 residues. The V gene lost 0 bases and the J gene lost 3 bases, with 9 bases spanning the gap. The DNA for the CDR3 is TGCGCCAGCAGCTTGGCTCCAGACGACTATGGCTACACCTTC. Its translation is CASSLAPDDYGYTF.

This clonotype was detected only a few times. The rearrangement uses TRBV29-1 and TRBJ2-1; 8 nucleotides agree with TRBD2. This CDR3 spans 11 amino acids. Trimming cost V 6 bases and J 13 bases; bases outside gene matches: 8. CDR1 SQVTM and CDR2 ANQGSEA come from the germline V gene. The CDR3 coding sequence is TGCAGCGTCCCGGGGGGGGGGCCTCAGTTCTTC. This codes for CSVPGGGPQFF.